The 25 T cell receptor beta chains listed next were all sequenced from one sample in a study of CD4 T cells in relation to SARS-CoV-2 and coronaviruses. The repertoire was sequenced with immunoSEQ multiplex PCR; TCRdb's copy has only in-frame clones and lacks some. This sample yields about 39,000 clones, of which about 80% are seen a single time; approximately 6.3% belongs to the top ten. Their cognate antigens are unknown. Sample: naive CD4+ T cells from PBMCs, cultured in vitro. Subset of the sample: naive CD4+ T cells isolated by negative enrichment. All receptors derive from an adult with COVID-19.

The V gene is TRBV5-1, the J gene TRBJ2-7, with unresolved D. The germline V gene has CDR1 SGHRS and CDR2 YFSETQ. The CDR3 has 13 amino acids. Trimming cost V 5 bases and J 5 bases, with 14 bases left between them. The CDR3 loop reads CASRARTSDEQYF. In DNA form, the CDR3 reads TGCGCCAGCAGGGCCCGGACGAGCGACGAGCAGTACTTC.

Here the CDR3 reads CASSTRVPTNEKLFF. The CDR3 bases are TGTGCCAGCAGCACCAGGGTACCAACTAATGAAAAACTGTTTTTT. The chain has TRBV9 and TRBJ1-4; possible D gene TRBD1, 5 bases. Germline assignment: CDR1 SGDLS and CDR2 YYNGEE. The length of the CDR3 is 15 residues. V was clipped by 4 bases and J by 0 bases, with 10 bases between them.

This sequence joins TRBV6-7 and TRBJ1-2; no firm D call. TRBV6-7 belongs to the ORF category, with a function that is uncertain. The CDR3 loop spans 13 amino acids. Trimming removed 2 bases from V and 7 bases from J, with 11 bases in between. This CDR3 reads CASSYIFASGYTF. CDR3 sequence (DNA): TGTGCCAGCAGTTACATCTTCGCGAGTGGCTACACCTTC.

The rearrangement links TRBV4-1 to TRBJ2-2; D is unresolved. Germline V gene lookup returns CDR1 MGHRA and CDR2 YSYEKL. The CDR3 is 14 residues long. V was cut by 4 bases and J by 3 bases, with 9 bases left in between. In nucleotides, the CDR3 is TGCGCCAGCAGCCCGACACGTTACACCGGGGAGCTGTTTTTT. This codes for CASSPTRYTGELFF.

This clone has only one observation. The J gene is TRBJ2-2, the V gene TRBV27; D unresolved. The CDR3 contains 13 residues. CDR1 is MNHEY and CDR2 is SMNVEV in the germline V gene (reference sequence). V gave up 0 bases and J gave up 5 bases, with 4 bases separating them. CDR3 bases: TGTGCCAGCAGTTTATCTTGGACCGGGGAGCTGTTTTTT. This gives the protein CASSLSWTGELFF.

J is TRBJ2-1 and V is TRBV2, with a tentative D call TRBD2 (5 bases). The length of the CDR3 is 14 residues. The V end lost 7 bases, the J end lost 5 bases, and 15 bases lay between the germline ends. The germline CDR1 and CDR2 sequences are SNHLY and FYNNEI. CDR3 protein: CASKSVGGHNEQFF. CDR3 in DNA: TGTGCCAGCAAGTCCGTTGGAGGACACAATGAGCAGTTCTTC.

This chain links TRBV7-8 with TRBJ1-1; the match to TRBD1 covers 9 bases. V trimming: 4 bases; J trimming: 3 bases; junction bases outside the gene matches: 12. The CDR3 contains 17 residues. The germline gives CDR1 SGHVS, CDR2 FQNEAQ. The CDR3 here is CASSSRHRGRTDTEAFF. The CDR3 nucleotides read TGTGCCAGCAGCTCACGCCACAGGGGGCGTACGGACACTGAAGCTTTCTTT.

V is TRBV2 and J is TRBJ1-5; 9 bases match TRBD1. The CDR3 extends over 17 amino acids. Per germline, CDR1 SNHLY and CDR2 FYNNEI. V shed 8 bases and J 0 bases; nucleotides not matched to a gene: 11. DNA of the CDR3: TGTGCCAGCCGACTCGGGACAGGGTGGTATAGCAATCAGCCCCAGCATTTT. Amino acid sequence: CASRLGTGWYSNQPQHF.

This clone was seen a single time. This rearrangement joins TRBV9 to TRBJ1-2; D may be TRBD1 (5 bases). The CDR3 spans 15 residues. Germline CDR1 and CDR2: SGDLS and YYNGEE. V lost 3 bases and J lost 0, with 12 bases in between. In DNA, the CDR3 is TGTGCCAGCAGCGCGACAGAAATATCTAACTATGGCTACACCTTC. Translating gives CASSATEISNYGYTF.

This clone has a handful of counts. This chain uses TRBV7-9 with TRBJ1-2, with 8 bases that match TRBD1. The CDR3 has 16 residues. Germline V gene data show CDR1 as SEHNR and CDR2 as FQNEAQ (reference sequence). V lost 0 bases and J lost 5; bases outside the gene matches: 8. The CDR3 nucleotides read TGTGCCAGCAGCTTAGCCGGGACAGGAGGCTCTTATGGCTACACCTTC. It is translated as CASSLAGTGGSYGYTF.

This clone was detected only a few times. The chain has TRBV19 and TRBJ2-1; 7 bases match TRBD1. Trimming took 2 bases from V and 7 from J; bases not matched to a gene: 14. The germline CDR1 and CDR2 sequences are LNHDA and SQIVND (reference sequence). CDR3 length: 17 residues. The CDR3 loop reads CASSIFIVQGVWNEQFF. CDR3 coding DNA: TGTGCCAGTAGTATATTTATAGTCCAGGGGGTTTGGAATGAGCAGTTCTTC.

The V call is TRBV7-2, the J call TRBJ1-6; D ambiguous. V dropped 2 bases and J dropped 5 bases, with 16 bases sitting between them. The germline V gene has CDR1 SGHTA and CDR2 FQGNSA. This CDR3 region has 17 residues. The CDR3 loop is CASSLMGSAVDNSPLHF. CDR3 DNA: TGTGCCAGCAGCTTAATGGGGAGTGCGGTAGATAATTCACCCCTCCACTTT.

The chain uses TRBV7-2 and TRBJ2-2; TRBD2 matches at 11 bases. Per the germline V gene, CDR1 is SGHTA and CDR2 is FQGNSA. The CDR3 has 15 amino acids. V gave up 5 bases and J gave up 4 bases; unmatched junction bases: 3. The CDR3 is CASSQGLAVTGELFF. CDR3 bases: TGTGCCAGCAGCCAGGGACTAGCGGTCACCGGGGAGCTGTTTTTT.

This clone was seen a few times. This chain joins TRBV11-1 and TRBJ2-7, with D perhaps matching TRBD1 or TRBD2 (5 bases each). Germline CDR1 is SGHAT and CDR2 is FQDESV (reference sequence). V lost 5 bases, J lost 2 bases, and 16 bases lay in between. This CDR3 contains 15 residues. CDR3 sequence: CASSHLRGDTYEQYF. CDR3 DNA sequence: TGTGCCAGCAGCCACCTGAGAGGGGATACCTACGAGCAGTACTTC.

The rearrangement joins TRBV5-4 to TRBJ2-1; D is perhaps TRBD2 (5 bases). Trimming took off 0 bases at V and 8 bases at J, with 15 bases between the two ends. This CDR3 contains 15 residues. The germline gives CDR1 SGHNT, CDR2 YYREEE (reference sequence). The CDR3: CASSLGPGNSDEQFF. The CDR3 coding sequence is TGTGCCAGCAGCTTGGGTCCGGGAAATAGTGATGAGCAGTTCTTC.

The chain carries TRBV2 and TRBJ2-2; D ambiguous. Germline lookup yields CDR1 SNHLY and CDR2 FYNNEI. Trimming shortened V by 6 bases and J by 7 bases, and 6 bases separated the two germline ends. CDR3 size: 11 residues. CDR3 sequence: CASRGSGELFF. DNA of the CDR3: TGTGCCAGCAGGGGTAGCGGGGAGCTGTTTTTT.

The chain uses TRBV20-1 and TRBJ2-7; D possibly matches TRBD1 or TRBD2 (6 bases each). The CDR3 is 15 residues long. The V gene lost 4 bases and the J gene lost 6 bases, with 22 bases spanning the gap. Per germline, CDR1 DFQATT and CDR2 SNEGSKA (reference sequence). The CDR3 DNA reads as TGCAGTGCTAATGACAGGAGGGCCGAATACGGCGAGCAGTACTTC. Translating gives CSANDRRAEYGEQYF.

The chain employs TRBV10-3 and TRBJ2-7; perhaps D is TRBD1 or TRBD2 (5 bases each). The CDR3 extends over 14 amino acids. Trimming took 7 bases from V and 2 from J, leaving 15 bases between them. The germline V gene encodes CDR1 ENHRY and CDR2 SYGVKD. The CDR3: CAIKRDGLTYEQYF. For the CDR3, the DNA is TGTGCCATCAAAAGGGACGGGCTCACCTACGAGCAGTACTTC.

For the CDR3, the DNA is TGTGCCAGCAGCAACCGGGACAGGGTGGAGACCCAGTACTTC. Its protein product is CASSNRDRVETQYF. This chain connects TRBV7-2 to TRBJ2-5; 9 bases match TRBD1. Trimming cost V 5 bases and J 5 bases; bases outside gene matches: 6. The germline CDR1 and CDR2 sequences are SGHTA and FQGNSA. CDR3 length equals 14 residues.

This clone was seen only once. The chain links TRBV20-1 to TRBJ1-6; the D is unclear. Germline assignment: CDR1 DFQATT and CDR2 SNEGSKA (reference sequence). This CDR3 region has 17 residues. V dropped 3 bases and J dropped 0 bases, with 15 bases sitting between them. DNA of the CDR3: TGCAGTGCTAGTTTGCCCAACCAGGACTCCTATAATTCACCCCTCCACTTT. Its translation: CSASLPNQDSYNSPLHF.

This sequence joins TRBV19 and TRBJ2-1; no definite D call. The CDR3 sequence is 18 residues long. The germline gives CDR1 LNHDA, CDR2 SQIVND (reference sequence). Trimming pared 3 bases from V and 6 bases from J, leaving 24 bases between. The CDR3 DNA reads as TGTGCCAGTAGTATTTGGGTCGATAATACTGGGTTTTTCAATGAGCAGTTCTTC. Residues: CASSIWVDNTGFFNEQFF.

The chain combines TRBV7-2 with TRBJ2-5; 12 nucleotides agree with TRBD2. V dropped 5 bases and J dropped 5; count of bases not matched to a gene: 6. The germline CDR1 and CDR2 sequences are SGHTA and FQGNSA. The CDR3 is 15 amino acids. This chain's CDR3 is CASSTGLAGPETQYF. CDR3 bases: TGTGCCAGCAGCACCGGACTAGCGGGACCGGAGACCCAGTACTTC.

J is TRBJ2-2 and V is TRBV5-4; D not resolved. Trimming shortened V by 3 bases and J by 4 bases, and 1 base separated the two germline ends. Germline V gene lookup returns CDR1 SGHNT and CDR2 YYREEE (reference sequence). The CDR3 totals 11 residues. CDR3 residues: CASSSTGELFF. The CDR3 nucleotides are TGTGCCAGCAGCTCCACCGGGGAGCTGTTTTTT.

The chain uses TRBV4-2 and TRBJ2-5, with TRBD2 identical over 11 bases. CDR3 length: 17 residues. Germline CDR1 is LGHNA and CDR2 is YNFKEQ. V lost 1 base, J lost 1 base, and 5 bases stayed unmatched. The CDR3 DNA reads TGTGCCAGCAGCCAAGGAGCTAGCGGGAGGTTCCAAGAGACCCAGTACTTC. Residues: CASSQGASGRFQETQYF.

The chain joins TRBV13 to TRBJ2-1; D gene uncertain. V lost 0 bases and J lost 9, with 15 bases in between. CDR1 and CDR2 (germline): PRHDT, FYEKMQ (reference sequence). This CDR3 region has 15 residues. The CDR3, as DNA: TGTGCCAGCAGCTTAGGGATGCTAGTAGTGGGTGAGCAGTTCTTC. Residues: CASSLGMLVVGEQFF.